This is a list of T cell receptor beta chains from one sample in a study of PD-1 blockade in classical Hodgkin lymphoma. Assay: immunoSEQ multiplex PCR; the TCRdb copy retains only in-frame clones and omits some. Of around 24,000 clones in the sample, 81% are singletons; the top ten hold 22%. Sequenced material: peripheral blood mononuclear cells (PBMCs), taken before the fourth cycle of nivolumab. The receptors here all came from a human donor with classical Hodgkin lymphoma. Both conserved end residues are part of each CDR3. Each record gives: CDR3 protein, V gene, J gene.

CATWTGGYGYTF	TRBV12-5	TRBJ1-2
CASSLFRASTNEKLFF	TRBV28	TRBJ1-4
CASSLLAGGHNEQFF	TRBV10-2	TRBJ2-1
CASSRRVTDTQYF	TRBV11-2	TRBJ2-3
CASRGGDTQYF	TRBV10-2	TRBJ2-3
CASSELRPTEAFF	TRBV6-1	TRBJ1-1
CASSSPASGERNEQFF	TRBV7-9	TRBJ2-1
CASSSRGQGNTEAFF	TRBV5-4	TRBJ1-1
CASSQDSGLEYGYTF	TRBV4-1	TRBJ1-2
CASSALISAHEQYF	TRBV6-5	TRBJ2-7
CASTLTGGGETQYF	TRBV28	TRBJ2-5
CASSFSSFPNGYEQYF	TRBV28	TRBJ2-7
CASSPPVQETQYF	TRBV18	TRBJ2-5
CATSSFRGNEQFF	TRBV15	TRBJ2-1
CASSVFRGNYEQYF	TRBV6-5	NA
CASGAGARNEQFF	TRBV7-9	TRBJ2-1
CASTTPGLVEQFF	TRBV6-1	TRBJ2-1
CASSRGLWEVGGTGELFF	TRBV4-2	TRBJ2-2
CAWSALQGTNYGYTF	TRBV30	TRBJ1-2
CASSVGTDYSNQPQHF	TRBV5-8	TRBJ1-5
CASRKAGAKNIQYF	TRBV5-4	TRBJ2-4
CASSSPDRGTEAFF	TRBV28	TRBJ1-1
CASSEGGEQFF	TRBV2	TRBJ2-1
CASSVYVGGGYGYTF	TRBV9	TRBJ1-2
CASSSTGWDEKLFF	TRBV19	TRBJ1-4
CSVGTGRNQPQHF	TRBV29-1	TRBJ1-5
CASSERDGGEKLFF	TRBV2	TRBJ1-4
CASSSGWTNEKLFF	TRBV6-5	TRBJ1-4
CASSLDPADSYYGNTIYF	TRBV11-3	TRBJ1-3
CASSPDLGGYGYTF	TRBV11-3	TRBJ1-2
CASSLAGQGAETQYF	TRBV5-1	TRBJ2-5
CAAGFGRQETQYF	TRBV5-4	TRBJ2-5
CASSFGQGDWDEQFF	TRBV11-3	TRBJ2-1
CASSTGGNYGYTF	TRBV5-1	TRBJ1-2
CASSPSPEQETQYF	TRBV18	TRBJ2-5
CASSLTGNTIYF	TRBV7-8	TRBJ1-3
CAWTDSQETQYF	TRBV30	TRBJ2-5
CASSFGLAGGLGTDTQYF	TRBV5-6	TRBJ2-3
CASSPQQETQYF	TRBV18	TRBJ2-5
CASSLTAGVFYEQYF	TRBV5-1	TRBJ2-7
CASSEGETEKLFF	TRBV6-1	TRBJ1-4